This note documents a single T cell receptor (beta chain) sequence. V trimming: 2 bases; J trimming: 7 bases; junction bases outside the gene matches: 1. The CDR3 runs to 12 residues. The germline gives CDR1 DFQATT, CDR2 SNEGSKA (reference sequence). The source of the sample is a study of identical twins. TCRdb redid the calling of the 5' RACE reads with MiXCR, one entry per CDR3 protein. The sample contains around 550,000 distinct CDR3 sequences, over 12% of which appear only once. The data were also submitted as part of a second study, on yellow fever vaccine responses in identical twins. From that report: Twins reportedly mounted vaccine T cell responses that seemed partly convergent, partly personalized.

The V and J genes are TRBV20-1 and TRBJ2-4; 8 bases are a match to TRBD1. This clonotype was obtained from a woman younger than 30 in good health. The sample consisted of CD4+ T cells sorted from blood. This CDR3 reads CSARQGANIQYF. Here the CDR3 DNA reads TGCAGTGCTAGACAGGGGGCGAACATTCAGTACTTC.